The 20 T cell receptor beta chains listed next were all sequenced from one sample in a study of blood T cells in healthy people across ages (dated by TCRdb to 2015 to 2017). Library generation was performed with 5' RACE. The data were produced on an Illumina HiSeq 2500. A second about 7 to 12 cycle PCR used a sample-barcoded 5' primer and a J-beta primer mix. TCRdb trimmed the raw reads at Q25, called clones with MiXCR and kept productive beta chains. Rows with one shared CDR3 protein collapse into an entry with the most common genes and DNA. This sample comprises nearly 800,000 distinct CDR3 sequences, around 25% of them detected only once. Together, the top ten hold 3.7% of the sample. These same records also appear under a second study, on T cells of mothers and their children.

Source material: blood. These receptors all come from a boy aged 5-17 years in good health.

This clonotype was detected only a few times. The rearrangement links TRBV27 to TRBJ1-1, with D uncertain. V gave up 1 base and J gave up 4 bases, with 10 bases separating them. The V gene's germline CDR1 is MNHEY and CDR2 SMNVEV (reference sequence). The CDR3 covers 14 residues. As DNA, the CDR3 is TGTGCCAGCAGTTTATTTCCGTCTACCACTGAAGCTTTCTTT. Encoded protein: CASSLFPSTTEAFF.

The chain combines TRBV20-1 with TRBJ2-6, with a weak D call TRBD1 (5 bases). Between the trimmed V and J ends, which lost 6 bases and 1 base, there was a span of 13 bases. Germline V lookup: CDR1 DFQATT, CDR2 SNEGSKA (reference sequence). The CDR3 spans 15 residues. CDR3 amino acids: CSATMGLSGANVLTF. CDR3 in DNA: TGCAGTGCCACCATGGGGCTATCTGGGGCCAACGTCCTGACTTTC.

The chain has TRBV20-1 and TRBJ2-7, with 8 positions matching TRBD1. V shed 5 bases, J shed 0 bases, and the junction held 9 bases outside the gene matches. The CDR3 runs 15 residues. Germline CDR1 is DFQATT and CDR2 is SNEGSKA (reference sequence). CDR3 DNA sequence: TGCAGTGCTCCTTCACGGACAGGGAGCTCCTACGAGCAGTACTTC. Protein: CSAPSRTGSSYEQYF.

This clonotype has a handful of counts. DNA of the CDR3: TGCAGCGTTGAAGCTAGCGGGGATGAGCAGTTCTTC. It specifies CSVEASGDEQFF. The chain links TRBV29-1 to TRBJ2-1; 9 bases fit TRBD2. Per germline, CDR1 SQVTM and CDR2 ANQGSEA. V shed 1 base and J 8 bases; nucleotides not matched to a gene: 0. There are 12 residues in the CDR3.

The CDR3 DNA reads as TGCAGTGGGGGACTCCACACAGATACGCAGTATTTT. It encodes CSGGLHTDTQYF. The J gene is TRBJ2-3, the V gene TRBV20-1, with a possible D match to TRBD2 (6 bases). From germline, CDR1 is DFQATT and CDR2 SNEGSKA (reference sequence). This CDR3 contains 12 residues. V was clipped by 7 bases and J by 2 bases, with 10 bases between them.

This clonotype appeared a few times. A junction boundary mismatches the germline segment, possibly from a read error. The chain recombines TRBV6-1 with TRBJ2-5; D gene ambiguous. CDR1 and CDR2 (germline): MNHNS, SASEGT. This CDR3 region has 17 residues. The CDR3 DNA follows: TGTGCCAGCAGCGAAGGACCCCGATGGTCGTACCAAGAGACCCAGTACTTC. Its protein is CASSEGPRWSYQETQYF.

The chain carries TRBV12-5 and TRBJ2-5; D is ambiguous. The CDR3 is 11 amino acids. Germline lookup yields CDR1 LGHNT and CDR2 FRNRAP. Between the trimmed V and J ends, which lost 6 bases and 5 bases, there was a span of 7 bases. The CDR3, as DNA: TGTGCTAGTGGAATCGAGGAGACCCAGTACTTC. Translation gives CASGIEETQYF.

The chain combines TRBV7-2 with TRBJ1-6; perhaps TRBD1 as D (5 bases). Trimming pared 6 bases from V and 0 bases from J, leaving 15 bases between. CDR1 SGHTA and CDR2 FQGNSA come from the germline V gene. The CDR3 is 17 amino acids. DNA for the CDR3: TGTGCCAGCAGTCATACAGGTTCTAGCTCCTATAATTCACCCCTCCACTTT. Amino acids: CASSHTGSSSYNSPLHF.

The chain joins TRBV3-1 to TRBJ2-5; 7 nucleotides line up with TRBD2. There are 14 residues in the CDR3. The germline V gene has CDR1 LGHDT and CDR2 YNNKEL (reference sequence). J was trimmed by 7 bases and V by 6 bases; bases with no gene match: 11. The CDR3 region is CASSTLAGLGTQYF. CDR3 sequence (DNA): TGTGCCAGCAGTACCTTAGCGGGCCTCGGGACCCAGTACTTC.

This chain uses TRBV28 with TRBJ1-6, with D possibly TRBD1 on 5 matching bases. This CDR3 comprises 16 residues. Trimming removed 6 bases from V and 3 bases from J, with 15 bases in between. Germline CDR1 reads MDHEN; CDR2 reads SYDVKM. The CDR3 sequence: CASSFGRAVYNSPLHF. As DNA, the CDR3 is TGTGCCAGCAGCTTCGGCAGGGCCGTCTATAATTCACCCCTCCACTTT.

The chain combines TRBV7-2 with TRBJ2-3; D is possibly TRBD1 or TRBD2 (5 bases each). The CDR3 length is 14 residues. Trimming left V 4 bases short and J 4 bases short, with 12 bases between. Germline CDR1 SGHTA, CDR2 FQGNSA. CDR3 amino acids: CASSSTRGADTQYF. Here the CDR3 DNA reads TGTGCCAGCAGCTCGACCCGAGGGGCAGATACGCAGTATTTT.

The sample holds a few counts of this clonotype. The DNA for the CDR3 is TGTGCCAGCAGCCCCGGGGGCGGGGGTGTACAAGAGACCCAGTACTTC. This sequence encodes CASSPGGGGVQETQYF. V and J are TRBV3-1 and TRBJ2-1; the D gene is possibly TRBD2 (7 bases). The better agreement between TRBJ2-5 and the DNA end casts doubt on the J call. Germline CDR1 and CDR2: LGHDT and YNNKEL (reference sequence). This CDR3 region has 16 residues.

There are a few counts of this clonotype. The chain has TRBV7-2 and TRBJ2-3, with 9 bases that match TRBD2. J gave up 5 bases and V 5 bases, and 11 bases lay outside the gene matches. The germline V gene has CDR1 SGHTA and CDR2 FQGNSA. The CDR3 is made up of 16 amino acids. CDR3 DNA: TGTGCCAGCAGCCAAACCGGGACTAGCATTTTAGATACGCAGTATTTT. Translation gives CASSQTGTSILDTQYF.

This clonotype came up a few times. This chain connects TRBV5-5 to TRBJ2-7; D unclear. The CDR3 has 13 residues. Germline CDR1 reads SGHKS; CDR2 reads YYEKEE (reference sequence). Trimming shortened V by 1 base and J by 2 bases, and 7 bases separated the two germline ends. The DNA of the CDR3 is TGTGCCAGCAGCTTGACAGACCCCTACGAGCAGTACTTC. This gives the protein CASSLTDPYEQYF.

The V call is TRBV12-3 or TRBV12-4, the J call TRBJ2-3, with a weak D call TRBD2 (6 bases). The CDR3 runs to 18 residues. The V end lost 6 bases, the J end lost 1 base, and 23 bases lay between the germline ends. CDR3 protein: CASSLRPLGGGGTDTQYF. The CDR3 region has the DNA TGTGCCAGCAGCCTTAGGCCCCTGGGGGGAGGAGGCACAGATACGCAGTATTTT.

The count of this clonotype is one. The chain has TRBV4-3 and TRBJ2-1; perhaps TRBD2 as D (6 bases). The CDR3 extends over 16 amino acids. The germline V and J ends were trimmed by 1 base and 6 bases, with 16 bases remaining between them. CDR1 LGHNA and CDR2 YSLEER come from the germline V gene. For the CDR3, the DNA is TGCGCCAGCAGCCAAGGTGTCGGCGGGGTTAGCAATGAGCAGTTCTTC. Protein product: CASSQGVGGVSNEQFF.

The sample holds a few counts of this clonotype. This chain connects TRBV5-1 to TRBJ2-3, with D uncertain. This CDR3 spans 14 amino acids. V lost 0 bases and J 3 bases, leaving 8 bases between the germline ends. Germline V gives CDR1 SGHRS, CDR2 YFSETQ. This chain's CDR3 is CASSLVVVTDTQYF. The CDR3 DNA reads TGCGCCAGCAGCTTGGTGGTAGTGACAGATACGCAGTATTTT.

This chain joins TRBV27 and TRBJ2-7; D gene ambiguous. V was shortened by 4 bases and J by 1 base, with 11 bases between the two germline ends. This CDR3 comprises 14 residues. The germline V gene has CDR1 MNHEY and CDR2 SMNVEV (reference sequence). CDR3 region: CASSSRAKSYEQYF. The CDR3 DNA sequence: TGTGCCAGCAGTTCTCGGGCGAAATCCTACGAGCAGTACTTC.

The V and J genes are TRBV20-1 and TRBJ2-7; 10 bases fit TRBD2. Germline CDR1 DFQATT, CDR2 SNEGSKA (reference sequence). The CDR3 runs to 15 residues. J was trimmed by 2 bases and V by 6 bases; bases with no gene match: 10. CDR3 nucleotides: TGCAGTGCCGGGGCTAGCGGGAGTATCGCCTACGAGCAGTACTTC. This gives the protein CSAGASGSIAYEQYF.

The rearrangement uses TRBV5-6 and TRBJ2-5; D is undetermined. V lost 1 base to trimming and J lost 4 bases, with 14 bases between them. Germline assignment: CDR1 SGHDT and CDR2 YYEEEE. The CDR3 has 15 residues. CDR3: CASSLSTTWVETQYF. As DNA, the CDR3 is TGTGCCAGCAGCTTGTCGACAACTTGGGTAGAGACCCAGTACTTC.